The 32 T cell receptor beta chains reported below all come from one sample, sequenced in a study of blood T cell repertoires in COVID-19. Only in-frame clones appear in the TCRdb table, and some are missing; sequencing was by immunoSEQ multiplex PCR. The sample lists about 170,000 clones, approximately 90% occurring once. What was sequenced was peripheral blood. The receptors were sampled from a man in his fifties or sixties who had recovered from COVID-19.

This clone was seen a single time. V is TRBV24-1 and J is TRBJ2-1, with 7 bases matching TRBD2. Germline CDR1 reads KGHDR; CDR2 reads SFDVKD. This CDR3 has 18 amino acids. With 6 bases clipped from V and 1 base from J, the junction kept 14 bases outside the gene matches. The DNA of the CDR3 is TGTGCCACCAGTCCCGCCGGGGGAGCGGGAATGTCCTACAATGAGCAGTTCTTC. Protein: CATSPAGGAGMSYNEQFF.

The chain couples TRBV6-5 to TRBJ2-7, with 10 bases fitting TRBD1. The germline V gene encodes CDR1 MNHEY and CDR2 SVGAGI. CDR3 length: 13 amino acids. With 6 bases clipped from V and 5 bases from J, the junction kept 4 bases outside the gene matches. CDR3 protein: CASSWDRGNEQYF. Here the CDR3 DNA reads TGTGCCAGCAGCTGGGACAGGGGAAACGAGCAGTACTTC.

The rearrangement links TRBV4-3 to TRBJ1-2, with no clear D. Germline CDR1 reads LGHNA; CDR2 reads YSLEER. The CDR3 loop spans 13 amino acids. Trimming took off 0 bases at V and 7 bases at J, with 9 bases between the two ends. The CDR3 DNA reads as TGCGCCAGCAGCCAAGAAACCCGGGGTGGCTACACCTTC. Its translation is CASSQETRGGYTF.

V is TRBV5-4 and J is TRBJ2-3; D perhaps matches TRBD2 (6 bases). The CDR3 has 15 residues. Germline V CDR1 and CDR2: SGHNT, YYREEE (reference sequence). Trimming took 4 bases from V and 1 from J, leaving 13 bases between them. CDR3: CASSREPGGTDTQYF. The CDR3 coding sequence is TGTGCCAGCAGCCGCGAGCCGGGGGGCACAGATACGCAGTATTTT.

The V and J genes are TRBV9 and TRBJ2-7; D might be TRBD2 (6 bases). Trimming pared 0 bases from V and 2 bases from J, leaving 12 bases between. In germline, CDR1 is SGDLS, CDR2 YYNGEE. This CDR3 spans 15 amino acids. The CDR3 DNA is TGTGCCAGCAGCGTAGGCGGGACTGCCACCTACGAGCAGTACTTC. Its protein is CASSVGGTATYEQYF.

V gene TRBV6-2 or TRBV6-3 combines with J gene TRBJ2-5; D not resolved. This CDR3 region has 11 residues. V was cut by 2 bases and J by 5 bases, with 3 bases left in between. Germline V gene lookup returns CDR1 MNHEY and CDR2 SVGEGT. Here the CDR3 DNA reads TGTGCCAGCAGTTACGCGGAGACCCAGTACTTC. It specifies CASSYAETQYF.

This chain uses TRBV7-8 with TRBJ2-7; 8 nucleotides match TRBD1. Germline CDR1 reads SGHVS; CDR2 reads FQNEAQ. V shed 2 bases, J shed 5 bases, and the junction held 2 bases outside the gene matches. CDR3 length: 13 amino acids. The CDR3 reads CASSLKDRDEQYF. CDR3 DNA sequence: TGTGCCAGCAGCTTAAAGGACAGGGACGAGCAGTACTTC.

This clone came up a few times. This CDR3 is CASSPIDRENTEAFF. The CDR3 coding sequence is TGTGCCAGCAGTCCTATTGACAGGGAGAACACTGAAGCTTTCTTT. The chain couples TRBV6-5 to TRBJ1-1; 7 bases are a match to TRBD1. The CDR3 runs 15 residues. Germline loops: CDR1 MNHEY, CDR2 SVGAGI. Losses at the gene ends were 5 bases for V and 1 base for J; bases not matched to a gene: 7.

CDR3 residues: CSARGGLQIGQFF. CDR3 DNA sequence: TGCAGCGCCCGGGGGGGACTCCAAATAGGGCAGTTCTTC. The chain combines TRBV29-1 with TRBJ2-1, with 8 nucleotides matching TRBD2. This CDR3 is 13 amino acids long. J gave up 12 bases and V 7 bases, and 14 bases lay outside the gene matches. Germline V CDR1 and CDR2: SQVTM, ANQGSEA.

The rearrangement joins TRBV7-3 to TRBJ2-4; 10 bases agree with TRBD2. V lost 5 bases to trimming and J lost 8 bases; unmatched junction nucleotides: 6. The CDR3 loop spans 14 amino acids. CDR1 and CDR2 from the germline V gene are SGHTA and FQGTGA. The CDR3 here is CASSTSSGSDIQYF. The CDR3 bases are TGTGCCAGCAGCACCTCTAGCGGGAGTGACATTCAGTACTTC.

CDR3 bases: TGTGCCAGCAGGCGGGGGCTAAAAGAGCAGTACTTC. As protein: CASRRGLKEQYF. The V and J genes are TRBV28 and TRBJ2-7, with D possibly matching TRBD2 (7 bases). The CDR3 has 12 residues. From germline, CDR1 is MDHEN and CDR2 SYDVKM. V lost 6 bases and J lost 7, with 13 bases in between.

The V and J genes are TRBV7-3 and TRBJ2-1; 11 bases match TRBD1. The CDR3 is 18 amino acids. The V segment lost 5 bases and the J segment 6 bases; nucleotides outside the gene matches: 15. CDR1 and CDR2 from the germline V gene are SGHTA and FQGTGA. CDR3 residues: CASSENRAGTGGSNEQFF. The CDR3 nucleotides are TGTGCCAGCAGCGAAAACAGAGCGGGGACAGGGGGAAGCAATGAGCAGTTCTTC.

The chain employs TRBV6-5 and TRBJ1-2; 7 bases align to TRBD1. Losses at the gene ends were 5 bases for V and 6 bases for J; bases not matched to a gene: 6. The CDR3 is 13 amino acids. CDR1 MNHEY and CDR2 SVGAGI come from the germline V gene. CDR3 nucleotide sequence: TGTGCCAGCAGTACCGACAGGGCGGATGGCTACACCTTC. As protein: CASSTDRADGYTF.

The chain is built from TRBV7-7 and TRBJ2-5, with D uncertain. Trimming removed 1 base at V and 5 bases at J, with 11 bases between. The germline V gene encodes CDR1 SSHAT and CDR2 FNYEAQ (reference sequence). The CDR3 covers 14 residues. Here the CDR3 DNA reads TGTGCCAGCAGCTTAGGTCCAGCTAGGGAGACCCAGTACTTC. It is translated as CASSLGPARETQYF.

V is TRBV5-1 and J is TRBJ2-1, with D unclear. Per the germline V gene, CDR1 is SGHRS and CDR2 is YFSETQ. Between the trimmed V and J ends, which lost 0 bases and 3 bases, there was a span of 10 bases. The CDR3 extends over 15 amino acids. The CDR3 coding sequence is TGCGCCAGCAGCTTGGTCCTGGGCAGCTACAATGAGCAGTTCTTC. This sequence encodes CASSLVLGSYNEQFF.

CDR3: CASRTRQGMPNTEAFF. The CDR3 nucleotides are TGTGCCAGCAGAACCCGACAGGGGATGCCGAACACTGAAGCTTTCTTT. V is TRBV2 and J is TRBJ1-1; 8 bases agree with TRBD1. This CDR3 comprises 16 residues. J gave up 1 base and V 6 bases, and 10 bases lay outside the gene matches. From germline, CDR1 is SNHLY and CDR2 FYNNEI.

The genes are TRBV5-5 and TRBJ1-6; TRBD1 matches at 8 bases. Germline V gene lookup returns CDR1 SGHKS and CDR2 YYEKEE (reference sequence). V gave up 3 bases and J gave up 11 bases; unmatched junction bases: 7. The CDR3 is 14 residues long. In DNA, the CDR3 is TGTGCCAGCAGCTCCGGACAGGGAGGAGCACCCCTCCACTTT. This codes for CASSSGQGGAPLHF.

This sequence joins TRBV6-1 and TRBJ2-3; 8 positions agree with TRBD1. Germline CDR1 is MNHNS and CDR2 is SASEGT. The CDR3 length is 15 residues. Unmatched junction bases numbered 5, after V lost 6 bases and J lost 0 bases. CDR3 amino acids: CASSFDRGSTDTQYF. The CDR3 nucleotides are TGTGCCAGCAGCTTCGACAGGGGTAGCACAGATACGCAGTATTTT.

The chain carries TRBV11-2 and TRBJ2-7; the D gene is possibly TRBD2 (6 bases). V was shortened by 4 bases and J by 5 bases, with 15 bases between the two germline ends. This CDR3 has 14 amino acids. Germline assignment: CDR1 SGHAT and CDR2 FQNNGV. The CDR3 protein is CASSYPGGVNEQYF. The CDR3 DNA reads TGTGCCAGCAGCTATCCCGGAGGGGTCAACGAGCAGTACTTC.

This chain uses TRBV27 with TRBJ1-5; TRBD1 might be the D (6 bases). The CDR3 extends over 15 amino acids. Germline V gene data show CDR1 as MNHEY and CDR2 as SMNVEV (reference sequence). V lost 8 bases and J lost 3, with 17 bases in between. CDR3 sequence (DNA): TGTGCCAGCCGATGGGGGCAGGGTGACAATCAGCCCCAGCATTTT. Protein sequence: CASRWGQGDNQPQHF.

The chain carries TRBV5-6 and TRBJ2-7; D might be TRBD1 (6 bases). CDR1 and CDR2 (germline): SGHDT, YYEEEE. V lost 3 bases, J lost 3 bases, and 16 bases lay in between. The CDR3 totals 15 residues. The CDR3 loop is CASSSGQFPNYEQYF. The CDR3 nucleotides are TGTGCCAGCAGCTCCGGACAGTTTCCCAACTACGAGCAGTACTTC.

V gene TRBV18 combines with J gene TRBJ2-2; weak D call: TRBD1 (6 bases). Trimming stripped 0 bases from V and 7 bases from J, with 9 bases between. The germline V gene encodes CDR1 KGHSH and CDR2 LQKENI. The CDR3 has 14 residues. The CDR3 sequence is CASSPPRGIGELFF. The CDR3 DNA sequence: TGTGCCAGCTCACCACCCAGGGGTATCGGGGAGCTGTTTTTT.

The V call is TRBV5-1, the J call TRBJ2-1, with D perhaps matching TRBD2 (6 bases). Germline lookup yields CDR1 SGHRS and CDR2 YFSETQ. This CDR3 has 17 amino acids. V was shortened by 0 bases and J by 2 bases, with 15 bases between the two germline ends. CDR3 nucleotide sequence: TGCGCCAGCAGCTTGGCGTCTGGCGGGATTGCCTACAATGAGCAGTTCTTC. It encodes CASSLASGGIAYNEQFF.

V is TRBV2 and J is TRBJ2-3, with 11 bases fitting TRBD2. Germline values: CDR1 SNHLY, CDR2 FYNNEI. The CDR3 is made up of 15 amino acids. Trimming cost V 6 bases and J 2 bases; bases outside gene matches: 4. CDR3 region: CASRPSGGYTDTQYF. The CDR3 nucleotides are TGTGCCAGCAGGCCTAGCGGGGGGTACACAGATACGCAGTATTTT.

A single count supports this clone. The chain uses TRBV5-4 and TRBJ1-4; 9 positions agree with TRBD1. V shed 5 bases and J 3 bases; nucleotides not matched to a gene: 5. The CDR3 is 15 residues long. From germline, CDR1 is SGHNT and CDR2 YYREEE (reference sequence). CDR3 in DNA: TGTGCCAGCAGGAAGGGACAGGGACCTAATGAAAAACTGTTTTTT. Its protein product is CASRKGQGPNEKLFF. The full variable domain, with the rest looked up from reference TRBV5-4 and TRBJ1-4, is ETGVTQSPTHLIKTRGQQVTLRCSSQSGHNTVSWYQQALGQGPQFIFQYYREEENGRGNFPPRFSGLQFPNYSSELNVNALELDDSALYLCASRKGQGPNEKLFFGSGTQLSVL.

V and J are TRBV6-5 and TRBJ1-1; 10 bases align to TRBD1. The CDR3 runs 14 residues. Losses at the gene ends were 8 bases for V and 0 bases for J; bases not matched to a gene: 3. The germline CDR1 and CDR2 sequences are MNHEY and SVGAGI. The CDR3 coding sequence is TGTGCCAGCGGACAGGGGGTCGTGAACACTGAAGCTTTCTTT. Translation: CASGQGVVNTEAFF.

As concerns this clone: It may be a read error: a sequence one base away is much more abundant. The chain combines TRBV7-8 with TRBJ2-7; no definite D call. CDR1 is SGHVS, CDR2 FQNEAQ, per germline. The V gene lost 1 base and the J gene lost 0 bases, with 4 bases spanning the gap. The CDR3 totals 13 residues. DNA for the CDR3: TGTGCCAGCAGCTTAGACGGCTCCTACGAGCAGTACTTC. Translated: CASSLDGSYEQYF.

This chain joins TRBV4-1 and TRBJ1-2; D is unclear. The germline V gene has CDR1 MGHRA and CDR2 YSYEKL. V gave up 0 bases and J gave up 1 base, with 9 bases separating them. The CDR3 loop spans 15 amino acids. DNA of the CDR3: TGCGCCAGCAGCCAAGATCCGAGTTTTAACTATGGCTACACCTTC. It translates to CASSQDPSFNYGYTF.

V and J are TRBV27 and TRBJ1-5; possibly TRBD1 for D (5 bases). V lost 2 bases to trimming and J lost 2 bases, with 10 bases between them. This CDR3 region has 15 residues. Germline lookup yields CDR1 MNHEY and CDR2 SMNVEV (reference sequence). This CDR3 reads CASSLGGLGNQPQHF. CDR3 sequence (DNA): TGTGCCAGCAGTTTAGGGGGGTTGGGCAATCAGCCCCAGCATTTT.

This sequence joins TRBV28 and TRBJ2-3, with D possibly matching TRBD2 (5 bases). The CDR3 is made up of 13 amino acids. V lost 5 bases and J 4 bases, leaving 10 bases between the germline ends. Germline-derived CDR1 and CDR2 are MDHEN and SYDVKM. This CDR3 is CASSTRTPDTQYF. The DNA for the CDR3 is TGTGCCAGCAGTACTAGGACCCCAGATACGCAGTATTTT.

Here the CDR3 reads CSVDRAGVSTDTQYF. CDR3 coding DNA: TGCAGCGTTGACAGAGCGGGGGTTAGCACAGATACGCAGTATTTT. This rearrangement joins TRBV29-1 to TRBJ2-3; 8 bases fit TRBD2. V lost 3 bases and J lost 0; bases outside the gene matches: 5. Germline V lookup: CDR1 SQVTM, CDR2 ANQGSEA. This CDR3 is 15 amino acids long.

The chain couples TRBV7-3 to TRBJ1-1, with 7 nucleotides matching TRBD1. CDR3 length: 16 amino acids. V was pared by 0 bases and J by 0 bases, with 4 bases of the junction left unmatched. CDR1 is SGHTA, CDR2 FQGTGA, per germline. The CDR3 nucleotides are TGTGCCAGCAGCTTAACGAGAAGGGGGCTGAACACTGAAGCTTTCTTT. Protein: CASSLTRRGLNTEAFF.